This is a list of T cell receptor beta chains from one sample in a study of T-cell reconstitution after alpha-beta-depleted transplantation in children. TCRdb recomputed calls from the PCR reads with MiXCR, one row per CDR3 protein. Among about 220,000 distinct CDR3 sequences listed, roughly 18% were seen once. Sequencing was performed on PBMCs, mostly from graft donor cells, taken 360 days after TCRalphabeta/CD19-depleted stem cell transplant. These receptors came from a male patient between 2 and 10 years old who had a stem cell transplant for acute lymphoblastic leukemia, so the T cells may come from the graft donor. Both conserved end residues are part of each CDR3.

TRBJ2-1 | TRBV7-6 | CASSHERYNEQFF
TRBJ2-5 | TRBV12-3/TRBV12-4 | CASSLYLGETQYF
TRBJ2-5 | TRBV20-1 | CSAGSGSELAGGTKETQYF
TRBJ2-1 | TRBV5-1 | CASRSLLNEQFF
TRBJ1-2 | TRBV3-1 | CASSPMTASNYGYTF
TRBJ2-5 | TRBV7-7 | CASSLSSRGETQYF
TRBJ2-7 | TRBV20-1 | CRVQPGTDWHEYEQYF
TRBJ2-1 | TRBV7-2 | CASSQRQGAYNEQFF
TRBJ2-3 | TRBV5-1 | CASSGKTGTSGGSTDTQYF
TRBJ2-7 | TRBV30 | CAWSESVYEQYF
TRBJ2-2 | TRBV29-1 | CSVQGRLTGELFF
TRBJ1-4 | TRBV10-3 | CAIRDGREGVSEKLFF
TRBJ2-3 | TRBV14 | CASSQNGHFNTDTQYF
TRBJ2-7 | TRBV2 | CASSLFSTRAQQEDEQYF
TRBJ1-1 | TRBV5-1 | CASSLLRDTEAFF
TRBJ2-4 | TRBV12-3/TRBV12-4 | CASSRGTAVNIQYF
TRBJ2-5 | TRBV20-1 | CSARGVPFWETQYF
TRBJ1-4 | TRBV2 | CASSELGQINEKLFF
TRBJ2-3 | TRBV6-2/TRBV6-3 | CASSQQPSTDTQYF
TRBJ1-2 | TRBV12-3/TRBV12-4 | CASSSWVLTGGGYTF
TRBJ2-3 | TRBV5-1 | CASSLEWARNTDTQYF
TRBJ2-1 | TRBV12-3/TRBV12-4 | CASSLMAGLSNEQFF
TRBJ2-5 | TRBV13 | CASSSTTGGETQYF
TRBJ2-1 | TRBV29-1 | CSVASAGDYNEQFF
TRBJ2-3 | TRBV25-1 | CASSDDRGTDTQYF
TRBJ1-4 | TRBV12-3/TRBV12-4 | CASSFSGTENEKLFF
TRBJ1-4 | TRBV27 | CASNNGAFGGKLFF
TRBJ2-1 | TRBV10-3 | CAISEGAGGYYNEQFF
TRBJ2-2 | TRBV12-3/TRBV12-4 | CASSLEAGETGELFF
TRBJ2-7 | TRBV7-2 | CASSPLTQYEQYF
TRBJ1-1 | TRBV20-1 | CSARPRTGLSNTEAFF
TRBJ1-1 | TRBV19 | CASSILGFTEAFF
TRBJ2-3 | TRBV5-1 | CASSFAGFLDTQYF
TRBJ2-2 | TRBV5-1 | CASSPGQGPNTGELFF
TRBJ2-7 | TRBV4-2 | CASSQGKTYEQYF
TRBJ2-5 | TRBV30 | CAWRGARGKETQYF
TRBJ2-6 | TRBV7-6 | CASSLFLAAFSGANVLTF
TRBJ2-7 | TRBV5-5 | CASSLLGAGSYEQYF
TRBJ2-1 | TRBV7-6 | CASSLGPAAADNEQFF
TRBJ2-2 | TRBV20-1 | CSAAGQGNTGELFF
TRBJ2-1 | TRBV29-1 | CSVEDHPGSSYNEQFF
TRBJ2-1 | TRBV5-1 | CASSVSGGPYNEQFF
TRBJ2-7 | TRBV7-2 | CASSFTPYEQYF
TRBJ2-7 | TRBV7-2 | CASSRAGGPYEQYF
TRBJ2-1 | TRBV25-1 | CASSDRTGKNEQFF
TRBJ2-1 | TRBV9 | CASSSGGSSYNEQFF
TRBJ2-5 | TRBV29-1 | CSVGQGALQETQYF
TRBJ1-1 | TRBV11-2 | CASSPNPQAYTEAFF
TRBJ2-2 | TRBV11-2 | CASSPGLAGANTGELFF
TRBJ2-3 | TRBV6-2/TRBV6-3 | CASSYEAGDVSTDTQYF
TRBJ2-2 | TRBV6-2/TRBV6-3 | CASSFGTGTRTGELFF
TRBJ1-6 | TRBV10-3 | CAISEKAGTGGSPLHF
TRBJ2-1 | TRBV14 | CASSQASNEQFF
TRBJ2-1 | TRBV7-9 | CASSLDSALPNEQFF
TRBJ1-1 | TRBV7-9 | CASSVRGAGGSEAFF